The 21 T cell receptor beta chains given below trace back to one sample, sequenced in a study of cytomegalovirus exposure and HLA in healthy donors. PCR used 60 Vbeta primers and 13 Jbeta primers. The data were produced by immunoSEQ multiplex PCR, yet TCRdb's version contains in-frame clones alone and is incomplete. The table records approximately 88,000 clones, roughly three fifths of them present only once. The sequenced material came from PBMCs. These receptors all come from a man aged 55-75 years in good health and CMV-seronegative.

This clone was detected a few times. The rearrangement uses TRBV5-6 and TRBJ2-3, with D perhaps TRBD2 (6 bases). V was trimmed by 4 bases and J by 1 base, leaving 13 bases between them. Germline V gene data show CDR1 as SGHDT and CDR2 as YYEEEE. This CDR3 comprises 15 residues. This CDR3 reads CASSGVAGRTDTQYF. CDR3 nucleotide sequence: TGTGCCAGCAGCGGGGTGGCGGGGCGCACAGATACGCAGTATTTT.

The chain combines TRBV27 with TRBJ1-2; 7 bases match TRBD1. This CDR3 comprises 16 residues. Per the germline V gene, CDR1 is MNHEY and CDR2 is SMNVEV (reference sequence). The ends lost 5 bases at V and 1 base at J; junction bases unmatched: 10. The CDR3 loop is CASSPLIGTDNYGYTF. DNA for the CDR3: TGTGCCAGCAGTCCACTCATCGGGACAGATAACTATGGCTACACCTTC.

The chain joins TRBV20-1 to TRBJ2-7, with 7 bases identical to TRBD2. The CDR3 is made up of 11 amino acids. Germline lookup yields CDR1 DFQATT and CDR2 SNEGSKA (reference sequence). V lost 6 bases and J lost 4; bases outside the gene matches: 3. This CDR3 is CSAVGGYEQYF. In DNA, the CDR3 is TGCAGTGCGGTCGGGGGGTACGAGCAGTACTTC.

The V gene is TRBV7-9, the J gene TRBJ1-1; 9 bases fit TRBD1. The germline CDR1 and CDR2 sequences are SEHNR and FQNEAQ (reference sequence). The CDR3 length is 16 residues. Unmatched junction bases numbered 10, after V lost 1 base and J lost 7 bases. The CDR3, as DNA: TGTGCCAGCAGCTTAGGGTCGGGACAGGGATTTATTGAAGCTTTCTTT. Encoded protein: CASSLGSGQGFIEAFF.

There are a few counts of this clone. The chain joins TRBV9 to TRBJ2-3; 10 bases align to TRBD2. The CDR3 covers 16 residues. J was trimmed by 3 bases and V by 0 bases; bases with no gene match: 4. In germline, CDR1 is SGDLS, CDR2 YYNGEE. The CDR3 nucleotides are TGTGCCAGCAGCGTAGAGAGCGGGGGGGAAACAGATACGCAGTATTTT. It encodes CASSVESGGETDTQYF.

V is TRBV7-2 and J is TRBJ1-2; D gene ambiguous. The CDR3 contains 13 residues. Germline CDR1 and CDR2: SGHTA and FQGNSA. Between the trimmed V and J ends, which lost 6 bases and 4 bases, there was a span of 12 bases. CDR3 loop: CASSLKAGYGYTF. The CDR3 DNA is TGTGCCAGCAGTTTAAAGGCGGGCTATGGCTACACCTTC.

J is TRBJ1-2 and V is TRBV7-9; 7 bases are shared with TRBD1. Germline lookup yields CDR1 SEHNR and CDR2 FQNEAQ (reference sequence). V lost 3 bases, J lost 5 bases, and 9 bases stayed unmatched. This CDR3 comprises 15 residues. The CDR3 spells CASSLGQGVMYGYTF. DNA of the CDR3: TGTGCCAGCAGCTTGGGGCAGGGGGTGATGTATGGCTACACCTTC.

This chain links TRBV10-1 with TRBJ1-3; 11 bases map to TRBD1. After removal of 5 bases from V and 0 bases from J, the junction contained 9 bases not matched to a gene. Looked up from germline, CDR1 is WNHNN and CDR2 is SYGVQD (reference sequence). The CDR3 is 18 residues long. The CDR3 DNA reads as TGCGCCAGCAGTCCACTCCCGGGACAGGGGGACTCTGGAAACACCATATATTTT. Translated: CASSPLPGQGDSGNTIYF.

This clone was recorded only once. This chain links TRBV7-9 with TRBJ1-1; 12 bases line up with TRBD1. With V trimmed by 5 bases and J by 8 bases, 6 bases remained unmatched. This CDR3 has 14 residues. Germline-derived CDR1 and CDR2 are SEHNR and FQNEAQ (reference sequence). CDR3 region: CASSLRDRGPEAFF. The CDR3 coding sequence is TGTGCCAGCAGCCTCCGGGACAGGGGGCCCGAAGCTTTCTTT.

The rearrangement uses TRBV5-1 and TRBJ2-7; 12 bases align to TRBD2. The CDR3 extends over 14 amino acids. Germline CDR1 is SGHRS and CDR2 is YFSETQ. The V gene end was trimmed by 4 bases and the J gene end by 8 bases; junction bases not matched to a gene: 7. The CDR3 protein is CASSVTSGGSQQYF. For the CDR3, the DNA is TGCGCCAGCAGCGTAACTAGCGGGGGGTCTCAGCAGTACTTC.

This clone came up a few times. This chain joins TRBV9 and TRBJ2-5, with D perhaps matching TRBD2 (5 bases). This CDR3 contains 13 residues. V lost 0 bases and J lost 5, with 8 bases in between. Germline V lookup: CDR1 SGDLS, CDR2 YYNGEE. CDR3 amino acids: CASSVDTGETQYF. DNA of the CDR3: TGTGCCAGCAGCGTAGACACGGGGGAGACCCAGTACTTC. Filled out from reference TRBV9 and TRBJ2-5, the complete variable domain reads DSGVTQTPKHLITATGQRVTLRCSPRSGDLSVYWYQQSLDQGLQFLIQYYNGEERAKGNILERFSAQQFPDLHSELNLSSLELGDSALYFCASSVDTGETQYFGPGTRLLVL.

The chain combines TRBV28 with TRBJ2-5; 11 bases agree with TRBD2. Gene TRBJ2-7 matches the end of the DNA better, so the J call may be wrong. The CDR3 sequence is 16 residues long. The germline V gene has CDR1 MDHEN and CDR2 SYDVKM. The CDR3 DNA reads TGTGCCAGCAGCCTGATAGCGGGAGGGCCGAGGAACGAGCAGTACTTC. This gives the protein CASSLIAGGPRNEQYF.

The chain is built from TRBV6-4 and TRBJ1-5, with TRBD1 as a possible D gene (6 bases). V gave up 4 bases and J gave up 0 bases, with 22 bases separating them. Germline CDR1 MRHNA, CDR2 SNTAGT. The CDR3 extends over 19 amino acids. The CDR3 here is CASSAAGEPIDRSNQPQHF. CDR3 DNA: TGTGCCAGCAGTGCCGCAGGGGAACCGATAGACCGTAGCAATCAGCCCCAGCATTTT.

Turning to this clone: The same CDR3 is also encoded by other DNA sequences in this sample. CDR3 nucleotide sequence: TGTGCCAGCAGCTTCCGTCTAGCGGGATACAATGAGCAGTTCTTC. Protein sequence: CASSFRLAGYNEQFF. The chain carries TRBV7-3 and TRBJ2-1; 9 bases are shared with TRBD2. The germline gives CDR1 SGHTA, CDR2 FQGTGA. Trimming took 3 bases from V and 4 from J; bases not matched to a gene: 4. The CDR3 length is 15 residues.

For this clone: At one end the junction does not follow the germline gene, possibly because of a read error. The same CDR3 is also encoded by other DNA sequences in this sample. The rearrangement links TRBV7-9 to TRBJ2-1, with 8 bases lining up with TRBD1. CDR1 is SEHNR and CDR2 is FQNEAQ in the germline V gene (reference sequence). CDR3 length equals 15 residues. The CDR3 region has the DNA TGTGCTAGCAGCTTAGGACAGGGATACTACAATGAGCAGTTCTTC. Translation gives CASSLGQGYYNEQFF.

The V call is TRBV2, the J call TRBJ2-1; 8 bases fit TRBD2. The CDR3 is 14 amino acids. Trimming took 5 bases from V and 9 from J; bases not matched to a gene: 9. Germline V lookup: CDR1 SNHLY, CDR2 FYNNEI. The CDR3 region is CASSSAGVSFEQFF. As DNA, the CDR3 is TGTGCCAGCAGTTCAGCGGGAGTCTCTTTTGAGCAGTTCTTC.

In its sample, this clone was seen a few times. This sequence joins TRBV5-8 and TRBJ1-6, with D perhaps TRBD1 (5 bases). V lost 0 bases to trimming and J lost 9 bases, with 10 bases between them. Per the germline V gene, CDR1 is SGHTS and CDR2 is YDEGEE. The CDR3 runs 14 residues. CDR3 loop: CASSLVRGSSPLHF. Here the CDR3 DNA reads TGTGCCAGCAGCTTGGTTCGGGGGAGTTCACCCCTCCACTTT.

At least ten counts were recorded for this clone. The V call is TRBV4-1, the J call TRBJ1-3; D unresolved. Germline values: CDR1 MGHRA, CDR2 YSYEKL. V gave up 6 bases and J gave up 0 bases, with 18 bases separating them. The CDR3 runs 17 residues. CDR3 bases: TGCGCCAGCAGTAGAGTTTTGAACAGCTTCTCTGGAAACACCATATATTTT. Its protein product is CASSRVLNSFSGNTIYF.

The chain has TRBV28 and TRBJ1-6, with unresolved D. CDR3 size: 15 residues. The V end was cut by 6 bases, the J end by 7 bases, with 16 bases between. Germline assignment: CDR1 MDHEN and CDR2 SYDVKM. The CDR3, as DNA: TGTGCCAGCAGGCTCGATGCGGGGAGAAATTCACCCCTCCACTTT. It yields the protein CASRLDAGRNSPLHF. Supplemented by reference TRBV28 and TRBJ1-6, the full variable domain reads DVKVTQSSRYLVKRTGEKVFLECVQDMDHENMFWYRQDPGLGLRLIYFSYDVKMKEKGDIPEGYSVSREKKERFSLILESASTNQTSMYLCASRLDAGRNSPLHFGNGTRLTVT.

This clone has just a few counts. The V gene is TRBV7-9, the J gene TRBJ1-2; TRBD1 is a possible D gene (6 bases). The V gene lost 3 bases and the J gene lost 8 bases, with 10 bases spanning the gap. The CDR3 is made up of 12 amino acids. Germline lookup yields CDR1 SEHNR and CDR2 FQNEAQ (reference sequence). CDR3 sequence: CASSLERGGYTF. CDR3 DNA sequence: TGTGCCAGCAGCTTGGAGAGGGGGGGCTACACCTTC.

As regards this clone: Distinct nucleotide sequences in the sample also encode this CDR3. The rearrangement joins TRBV27 to TRBJ2-1, with D unresolved. Germline CDR1 MNHEY, CDR2 SMNVEV (reference sequence). CDR3 length: 10 amino acids. V was pared by 5 bases and J by 14 bases, with 10 bases between. The CDR3 coding sequence is TGTGCCAGCAGTAGTCCGGTCGAGTTCTTC. This encodes CASSSPVEFF.